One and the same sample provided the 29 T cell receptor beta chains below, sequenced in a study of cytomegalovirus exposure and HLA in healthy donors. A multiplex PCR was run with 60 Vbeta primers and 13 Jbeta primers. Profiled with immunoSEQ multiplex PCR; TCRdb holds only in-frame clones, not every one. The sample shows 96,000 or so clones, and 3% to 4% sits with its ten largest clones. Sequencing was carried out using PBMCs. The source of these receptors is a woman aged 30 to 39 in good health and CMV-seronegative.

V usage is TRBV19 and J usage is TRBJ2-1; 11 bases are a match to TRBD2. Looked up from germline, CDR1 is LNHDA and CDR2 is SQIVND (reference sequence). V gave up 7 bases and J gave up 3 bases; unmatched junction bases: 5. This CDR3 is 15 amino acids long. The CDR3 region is CASTMGLADYNEQFF. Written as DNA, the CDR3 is TGTGCCAGTACCATGGGACTAGCGGACTACAATGAGCAGTTCTTC.

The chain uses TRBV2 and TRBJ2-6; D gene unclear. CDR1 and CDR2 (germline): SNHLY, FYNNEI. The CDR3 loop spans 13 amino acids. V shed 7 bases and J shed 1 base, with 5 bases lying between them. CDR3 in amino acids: CASTYSGANVLTF. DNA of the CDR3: TGTGCCAGCACCTATTCTGGGGCCAACGTCCTGACTTTC.

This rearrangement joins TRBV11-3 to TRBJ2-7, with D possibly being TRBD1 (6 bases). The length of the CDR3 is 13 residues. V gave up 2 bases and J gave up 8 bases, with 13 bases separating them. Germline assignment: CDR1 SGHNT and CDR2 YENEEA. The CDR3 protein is CASSLSQGGQQYF. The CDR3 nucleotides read TGTGCCAGCAGCTTATCACAGGGTGGGCAGCAGTACTTC.

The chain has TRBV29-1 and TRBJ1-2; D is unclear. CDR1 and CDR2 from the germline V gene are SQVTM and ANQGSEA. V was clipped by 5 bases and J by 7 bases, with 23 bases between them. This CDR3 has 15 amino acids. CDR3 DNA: TGCAGCGTTACGAACTGGGAGAGAGGGAGTGCTGGCTACACCTTC. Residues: CSVTNWERGSAGYTF.

CDR3: CASSPRTGNEAFF. The CDR3 region has the DNA TGTGCCAGCAGTCCCAGGACGGGGAATGAAGCTTTCTTT. The chain employs TRBV6-6 and TRBJ1-1, with no clear D. CDR1 is MNHNY, CDR2 SVGAGI, per germline (reference sequence). This CDR3 is 13 amino acids long. Trimming took off 5 bases at V and 7 bases at J, with 14 bases between the two ends.

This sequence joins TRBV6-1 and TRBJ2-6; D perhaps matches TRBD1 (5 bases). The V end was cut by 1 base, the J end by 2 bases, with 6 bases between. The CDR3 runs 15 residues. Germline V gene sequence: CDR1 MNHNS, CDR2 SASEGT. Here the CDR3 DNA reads TGTGCCAGCAGTGAAGGGGGCACTGGGGCCAACGTCCTGACTTTC. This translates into CASSEGGTGANVLTF.

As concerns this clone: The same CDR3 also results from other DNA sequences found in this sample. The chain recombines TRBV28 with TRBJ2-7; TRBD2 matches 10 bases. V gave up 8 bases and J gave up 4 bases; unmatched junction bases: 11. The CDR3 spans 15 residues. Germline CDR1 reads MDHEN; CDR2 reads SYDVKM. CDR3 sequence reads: CASSQRGGLTYEQYF. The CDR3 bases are TGTGCCAGCTCCCAGCGGGGGGGACTTACATACGAGCAGTACTTC.

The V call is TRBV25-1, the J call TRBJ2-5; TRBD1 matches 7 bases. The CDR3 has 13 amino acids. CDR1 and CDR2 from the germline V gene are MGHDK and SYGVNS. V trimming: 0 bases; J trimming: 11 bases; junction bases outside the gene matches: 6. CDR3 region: CASSEYYQGEQYF. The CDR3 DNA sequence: TGTGCCAGCAGTGAATACTACCAGGGGGAGCAGTACTTC.

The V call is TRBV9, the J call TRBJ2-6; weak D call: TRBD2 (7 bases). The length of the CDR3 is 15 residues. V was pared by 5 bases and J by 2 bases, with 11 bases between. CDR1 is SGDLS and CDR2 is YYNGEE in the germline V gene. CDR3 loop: CASSRGGAGANVLTF. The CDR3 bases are TGTGCCAGCAGTCGAGGGGGGGCTGGGGCCAACGTCCTGACTTTC.

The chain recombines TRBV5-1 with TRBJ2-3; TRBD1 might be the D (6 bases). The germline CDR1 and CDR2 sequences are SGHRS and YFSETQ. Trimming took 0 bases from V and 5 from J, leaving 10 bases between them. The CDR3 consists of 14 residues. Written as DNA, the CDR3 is TGCGCCAGCAGCTTGGCGGCAGGGGTAGATACGCAGTATTTT. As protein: CASSLAAGVDTQYF.

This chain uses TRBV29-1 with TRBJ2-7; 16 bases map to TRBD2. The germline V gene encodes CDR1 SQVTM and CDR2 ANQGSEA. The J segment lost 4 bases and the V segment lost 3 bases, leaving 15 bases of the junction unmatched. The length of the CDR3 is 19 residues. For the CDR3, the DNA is TGCAGCGTTGATGTCCCTATCGAGGGACTAGCGGGGGGGCCGTACGAGCAGTACTTC. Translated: CSVDVPIEGLAGGPYEQYF.

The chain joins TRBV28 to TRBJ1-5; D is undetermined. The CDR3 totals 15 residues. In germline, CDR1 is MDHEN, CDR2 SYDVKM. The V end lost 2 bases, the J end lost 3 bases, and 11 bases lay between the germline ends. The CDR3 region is CASSLAQSLNQPQHF. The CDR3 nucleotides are TGTGCCAGCAGTTTAGCCCAGTCCCTCAATCAGCCCCAGCATTTT. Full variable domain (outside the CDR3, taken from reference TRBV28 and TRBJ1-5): DVKVTQSSRYLVKRTGEKVFLECVQDMDHENMFWYRQDPGLGLRLIYFSYDVKMKEKGDIPEGYSVSREKKERFSLILESASTNQTSMYLCASSLAQSLNQPQHFGDGTRLSIL.

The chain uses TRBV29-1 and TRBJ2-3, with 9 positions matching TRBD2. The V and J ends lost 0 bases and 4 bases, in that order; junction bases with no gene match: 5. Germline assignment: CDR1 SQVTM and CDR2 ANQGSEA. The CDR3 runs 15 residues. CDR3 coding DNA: TGCAGCGTTGAAGAACGCAAGCGGGGGGCAGATACGCAGTATTTT. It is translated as CSVEERKRGADTQYF.

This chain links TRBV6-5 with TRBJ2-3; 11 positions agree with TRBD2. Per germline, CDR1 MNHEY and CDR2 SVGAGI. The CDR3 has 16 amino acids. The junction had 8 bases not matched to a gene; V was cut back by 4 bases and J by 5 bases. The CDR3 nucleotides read TGTGCCAGCAGTTCTACCGGGACTAGCGGAGGAGATACGCAGTATTTT. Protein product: CASSSTGTSGGDTQYF.

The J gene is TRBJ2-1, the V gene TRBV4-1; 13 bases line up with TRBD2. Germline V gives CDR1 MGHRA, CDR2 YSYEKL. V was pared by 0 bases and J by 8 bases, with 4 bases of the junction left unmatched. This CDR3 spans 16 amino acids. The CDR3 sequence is CASSQDGTSGIYEQFF. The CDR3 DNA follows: TGCGCCAGCAGCCAAGACGGGACTAGCGGGATATATGAGCAGTTCTTC.

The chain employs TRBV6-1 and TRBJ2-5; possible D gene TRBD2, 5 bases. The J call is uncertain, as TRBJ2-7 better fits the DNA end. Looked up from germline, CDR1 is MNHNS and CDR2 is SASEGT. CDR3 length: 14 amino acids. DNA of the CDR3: TGTGCCAGCAGTGAATGGTCGACTAACTACGAGCAGTACTTC. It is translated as CASSEWSTNYEQYF.

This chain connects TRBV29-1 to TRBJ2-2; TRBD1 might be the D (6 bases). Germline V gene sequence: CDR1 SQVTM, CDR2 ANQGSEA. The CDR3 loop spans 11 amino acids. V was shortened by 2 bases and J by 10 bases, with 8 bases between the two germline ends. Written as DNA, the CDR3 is TGCAGCGTTGAAAGACAGGAGGAGCTGTTTTTT. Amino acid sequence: CSVERQEELFF.

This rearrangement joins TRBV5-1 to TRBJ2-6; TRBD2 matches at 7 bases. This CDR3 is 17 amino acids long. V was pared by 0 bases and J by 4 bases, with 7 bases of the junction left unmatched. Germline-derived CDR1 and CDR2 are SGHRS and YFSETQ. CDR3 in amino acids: CASSLGAGVGGANVLTF. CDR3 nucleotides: TGCGCCAGCAGCTTGGGTGCGGGGGTCGGAGGGGCCAACGTCCTGACTTTC.

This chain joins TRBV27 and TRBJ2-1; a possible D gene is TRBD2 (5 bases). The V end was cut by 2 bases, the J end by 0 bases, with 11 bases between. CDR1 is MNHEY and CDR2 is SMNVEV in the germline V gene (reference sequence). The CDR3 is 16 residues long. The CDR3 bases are TGTGCCAGCAGTTTAGGGCCTAGCATCTCCTACAATGAGCAGTTCTTC. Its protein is CASSLGPSISYNEQFF.

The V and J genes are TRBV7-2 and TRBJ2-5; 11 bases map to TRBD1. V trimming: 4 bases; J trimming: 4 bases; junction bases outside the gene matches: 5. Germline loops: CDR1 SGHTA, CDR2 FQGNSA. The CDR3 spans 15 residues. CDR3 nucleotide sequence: TGTGCCAGCAGCTCGGGACAGGGGGTGGCAGAGACCCAGTACTTC. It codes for CASSSGQGVAETQYF.

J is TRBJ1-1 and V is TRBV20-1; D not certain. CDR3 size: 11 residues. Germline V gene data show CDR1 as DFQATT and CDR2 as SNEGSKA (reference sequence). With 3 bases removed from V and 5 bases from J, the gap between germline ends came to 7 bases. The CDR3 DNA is TGCAGTGCTAGCCGTCGGACTGAAGCTTTCTTT. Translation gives CSASRRTEAFF.

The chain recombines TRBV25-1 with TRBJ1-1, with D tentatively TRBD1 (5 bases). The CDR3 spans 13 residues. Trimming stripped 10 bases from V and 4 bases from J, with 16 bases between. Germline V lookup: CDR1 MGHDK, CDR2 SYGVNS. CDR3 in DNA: TGTGCCACCCGGGGGGGGTTGGTCACTGAAGCTTTCTTT. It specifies CATRGGLVTEAFF.

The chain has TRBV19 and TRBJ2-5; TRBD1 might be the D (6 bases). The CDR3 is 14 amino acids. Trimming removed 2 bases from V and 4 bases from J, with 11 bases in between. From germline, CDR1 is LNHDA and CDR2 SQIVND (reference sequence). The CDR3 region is CASSISGGRETQYF. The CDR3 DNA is TGTGCCAGTAGTATATCTGGGGGCCGAGAGACCCAGTACTTC.

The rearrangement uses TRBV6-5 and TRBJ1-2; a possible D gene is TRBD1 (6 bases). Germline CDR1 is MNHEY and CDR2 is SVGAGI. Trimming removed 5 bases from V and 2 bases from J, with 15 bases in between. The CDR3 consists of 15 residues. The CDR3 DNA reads TGTGCCAGCAGTCCCCTCAACGGACAGAACTATGGCTACACCTTC. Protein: CASSPLNGQNYGYTF.

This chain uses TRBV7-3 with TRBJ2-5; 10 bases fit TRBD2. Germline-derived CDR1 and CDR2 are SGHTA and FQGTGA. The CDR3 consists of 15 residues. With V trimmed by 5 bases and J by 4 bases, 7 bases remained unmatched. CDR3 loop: CASSPSGGAVETQYF. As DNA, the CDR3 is TGTGCCAGCAGCCCCAGCGGGGGGGCCGTAGAGACCCAGTACTTC.

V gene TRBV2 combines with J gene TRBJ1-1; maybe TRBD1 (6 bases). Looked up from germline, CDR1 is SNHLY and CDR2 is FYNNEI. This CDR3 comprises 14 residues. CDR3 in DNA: TGTGGCTCGTACAGGGCTAGGACGGAGACTGAAGCTTTCTTT. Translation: CGSYRARTETEAFF.

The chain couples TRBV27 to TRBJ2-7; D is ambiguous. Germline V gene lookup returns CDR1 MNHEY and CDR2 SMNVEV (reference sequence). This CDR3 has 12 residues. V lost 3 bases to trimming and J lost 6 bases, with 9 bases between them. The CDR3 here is CASSFRGAEQYF. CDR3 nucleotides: TGTGCCAGCAGTTTCAGAGGTGCCGAGCAGTACTTC.

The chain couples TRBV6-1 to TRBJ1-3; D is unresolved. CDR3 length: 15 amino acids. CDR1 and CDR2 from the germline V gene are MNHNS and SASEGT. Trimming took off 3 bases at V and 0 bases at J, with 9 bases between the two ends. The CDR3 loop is CASSDGSFSGNTIYF. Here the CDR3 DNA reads TGTGCCAGCAGTGATGGCAGTTTCTCTGGAAACACCATATATTTT.

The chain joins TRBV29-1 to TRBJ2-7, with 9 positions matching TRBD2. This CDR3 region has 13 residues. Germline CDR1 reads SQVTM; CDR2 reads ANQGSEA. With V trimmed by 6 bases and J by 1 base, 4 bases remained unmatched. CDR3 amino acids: CSVRRGGSYEQYF. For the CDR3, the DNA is TGCAGCGTCCGGCGGGGGGGGTCCTACGAGCAGTACTTC.